The 30 T cell receptor beta chains in this list originate from one sample, sequenced in a study of ipilimumab plus nivolumab after autologous stem cell transplantation. Repertoires were generated with immunoSEQ multiplex PCR, while TCRdb's copy carries only in-frame clones and drops some. Of 9,000 to 15,000 clones listed, about 74% are singletons. Sequenced here: PBMCs, sampled in a trial of ipilimumab plus nivolumab as post-transplant consolidation. All receptors derive from a male donor with multiple myeloma.

This clone was seen only a few times. The rearrangement joins TRBV9 to TRBJ2-1, with D maybe TRBD2 (6 bases). The V gene lost 0 bases and the J gene lost 6 bases, with 19 bases spanning the gap. CDR1 is SGDLS and CDR2 is YYNGEE in the germline V gene. The CDR3 is made up of 17 amino acids. The CDR3 is CASSVEISGVGGNEQFF. In nucleotides, the CDR3 is TGTGCCAGCAGCGTAGAAATATCGGGTGTCGGGGGCAATGAGCAGTTCTTC.

The rearrangement links TRBV27 to TRBJ1-1; 8 positions agree with TRBD1. The V segment lost 5 bases and the J segment 0 bases; nucleotides outside the gene matches: 5. The CDR3 is 15 residues long. The V gene's germline CDR1 is MNHEY and CDR2 SMNVEV (reference sequence). For the CDR3, the DNA is TGTGCCAGCAGTCCGGACAGGGCTATGAACACTGAAGCTTTCTTT. Translated, it gives CASSPDRAMNTEAFF.

For this clone: Other DNA sequences in this specimen translate into the identical CDR3. V is TRBV2 and J is TRBJ2-3; perhaps TRBD2 as D (5 bases). This CDR3 region has 12 residues. CDR1 SNHLY and CDR2 FYNNEI come from the germline V gene. The V gene lost 9 bases and the J gene lost 2 bases, with 9 bases spanning the gap. This chain's CDR3 is CASERYTDTQYF. The CDR3 coding sequence is TGTGCCAGTGAGCGGTACACAGATACGCAGTATTTT.

CDR3 sequence reads: CSVLKRQALPEAFF. The CDR3 DNA reads as TGCAGCGTCCTCAAACGACAGGCCCTCCCGGAAGCTTTCTTT. The genes are TRBV29-1 and TRBJ1-1; a possible D gene is TRBD1 (6 bases). The CDR3 runs 14 residues. CDR1 SQVTM and CDR2 ANQGSEA come from the germline V gene. With 6 bases removed from V and 8 bases from J, the gap between germline ends came to 22 bases.

V is TRBV7-9 and J is TRBJ2-5; 10 nucleotides match TRBD2. CDR1 and CDR2 (germline): SEHNR, FQNEAQ (reference sequence). This CDR3 has 14 amino acids. Trimming removed 3 bases from V and 5 bases from J; junction bases left unmatched: 3. As DNA, the CDR3 is TGTGCCAGCAGCTTGAATAGCGGGGGGGAGACCCAGTACTTC. Translation: CASSLNSGGETQYF.

The chain combines TRBV11-2 with TRBJ2-3; maybe TRBD1 (6 bases). CDR3 length equals 13 residues. Germline V CDR1 and CDR2: SGHAT, FQNNGV. Trimming took off 5 bases at V and 14 bases at J, with 20 bases between the two ends. In DNA, the CDR3 is TGTGCCAGCAGCACCGCAGGGGTTGGTCTAACGTATTTT. It is translated as CASSTAGVGLTYF.

J is TRBJ2-3 and V is TRBV20-1; 8 nucleotides line up with TRBD1. Germline CDR1 DFQATT, CDR2 SNEGSKA (reference sequence). The CDR3 covers 11 residues. The ends lost 7 bases at V and 14 bases at J; junction bases unmatched: 11. The CDR3 is CSVSGQGPRYF. CDR3 bases: TGCAGTGTTAGTGGACAGGGTCCGAGGTATTTT.

This sequence joins TRBV30 and TRBJ2-3, with 7 bases identical to TRBD1. The V segment lost 8 bases and the J segment 4 bases; nucleotides outside the gene matches: 6. Germline loops: CDR1 GTSNPN, CDR2 SVGIG (reference sequence). The CDR3 loop spans 12 amino acids. This chain's CDR3 is CARRDSADTQYF. The CDR3 region has the DNA TGTGCCCGACGGGACAGTGCAGATACGCAGTATTTT.

J is TRBJ2-5 and V is TRBV5-1; no definite D call. The germline V gene encodes CDR1 SGHRS and CDR2 YFSETQ. This CDR3 region has 13 residues. Trimming took 1 base from V and 1 from J, leaving 5 bases between them. This CDR3 reads CASSLRLQETQYF. For the CDR3, the DNA is TGCGCCAGCAGCTTGAGGCTCCAAGAGACCCAGTACTTC.

The chain links TRBV19 to TRBJ1-2; 7 bases are shared with TRBD1. The V gene end was trimmed by 4 bases and the J gene end by 4 bases; junction bases not matched to a gene: 9. The CDR3 has 15 residues. Germline V gene lookup returns CDR1 LNHDA and CDR2 SQIVND (reference sequence). CDR3 protein: CASSRWQGVGYGYTF. In DNA form, the CDR3 reads TGTGCCAGTAGTAGGTGGCAGGGGGTAGGCTATGGCTACACCTTC.

The V and J genes are TRBV5-1 and TRBJ1-3; the D is unclear. The CDR3 length is 15 residues. Trimming stripped 0 bases from V and 2 bases from J, with 9 bases between. In germline, CDR1 is SGHRS, CDR2 YFSETQ. The CDR3 sequence: CASSLDGSTGNTIYF. The CDR3, as DNA: TGCGCCAGCAGCTTGGATGGGTCTACTGGAAACACCATATATTTT.

V is TRBV10-1 and J is TRBJ2-2; 15 bases agree with TRBD2. V shed 7 bases and J 4 bases; nucleotides not matched to a gene: 16. Germline CDR1 and CDR2: WNHNN and SYGVQD (reference sequence). CDR3 size: 20 residues. The CDR3 reads CASNLPRTSGGAAGTGELFF. CDR3 DNA sequence: TGCGCCAGCAATCTTCCCCGGACTAGCGGGGGGGCGGCGGGCACCGGGGAGCTGTTTTTT.

The genes are TRBV4-2 and TRBJ2-1; no firm D call. Germline CDR1 LGHNA, CDR2 YNFKEQ. V was clipped by 2 bases and J by 9 bases, with 11 bases between them. The CDR3 covers 13 residues. CDR3 coding DNA: TGTGCCAGCAGCCAAAGTCTTACGGGTGAGCAGTTCTTC. It translates to CASSQSLTGEQFF.

The chain employs TRBV4-1 and TRBJ1-3; D may be TRBD1 (5 bases). This CDR3 region has 15 residues. Trimming left V 1 base short and J 1 base short, with 8 bases between. Germline V gene sequence: CDR1 MGHRA, CDR2 YSYEKL. This chain's CDR3 is CASSQAWGSGNTIYF. The CDR3, as DNA: TGCGCCAGCAGCCAAGCTTGGGGGTCTGGAAACACCATATATTTT.

The chain has TRBV7-8 and TRBJ1-1; 7 positions match TRBD1. The V segment lost 1 base and the J segment 1 base; nucleotides outside the gene matches: 3. This CDR3 has 15 amino acids. The germline CDR1 and CDR2 sequences are SGHVS and FQNEAQ. This CDR3 reads CASSLGTGANTEAFF. CDR3 DNA sequence: TGTGCCAGCAGCTTAGGTACAGGGGCGAACACTGAAGCTTTCTTT.

The chain uses TRBV5-1 and TRBJ2-7; TRBD1 matches 10 bases. CDR3 size: 15 residues. J lost 4 bases, V lost 4 bases, and 8 bases had no gene match. The germline V gene encodes CDR1 SGHRS and CDR2 YFSETQ. The CDR3 DNA sequence: TGCGCCAGCAGCACATCCGGGACAGGGGTTTACGAGCAGTACTTC. Protein: CASSTSGTGVYEQYF.

The chain has TRBV9 and TRBJ1-3, with no clear D. CDR1 is SGDLS, CDR2 YYNGEE, per germline. Trimming took 0 bases from V and 3 from J, leaving 7 bases between them. The CDR3 spans 14 residues. The CDR3 loop reads CASSVGSGGNTIYF. The CDR3, as DNA: TGTGCCAGCAGCGTAGGCTCGGGTGGAAACACCATATATTTT.

The table lists this clone with a count of one. V is TRBV7-2 and J is TRBJ2-1; 9 bases line up with TRBD2. The CDR3 covers 15 residues. CDR1 is SGHTA and CDR2 is FQGNSA in the germline V gene. V lost 3 bases to trimming and J lost 0 bases; unmatched junction nucleotides: 0. This chain's CDR3 is CASSFSGSSYNEQFF. In nucleotides, the CDR3 is TGTGCCAGCAGCTTTAGCGGGAGCTCCTACAATGAGCAGTTCTTC.

Here the CDR3 reads CASRFEGQETQYF. The DNA of the CDR3 is TGCGCCAGCAGGTTCGAGGGGCAAGAGACCCAGTACTTC. The chain uses TRBV5-1 and TRBJ2-5; D may correspond to TRBD1 or TRBD2 (5 bases each). Between the trimmed V and J ends, which lost 5 bases and 2 bases, there was a span of 10 bases. There are 13 residues in the CDR3. The germline CDR1 and CDR2 sequences are SGHRS and YFSETQ.

The chain has TRBV5-4 and TRBJ2-7, with 8 bases identical to TRBD2. Germline V lookup: CDR1 SGHNT, CDR2 YYREEE (reference sequence). The CDR3 is made up of 14 amino acids. Trimming took 3 bases from V and 6 from J; bases not matched to a gene: 8. The CDR3 DNA sequence: TGTGCCAGCAGCTCGGTAGCGGGGTTGCGCGAGCAGTACTTC. Encoded protein: CASSSVAGLREQYF.

This clone was detected once. The V gene is TRBV10-3, the J gene TRBJ1-3; a weak D match, TRBD1 (5 bases). V shed 8 bases and J shed 0 bases, with 11 bases lying between them. The CDR3 covers 14 residues. CDR1 is ENHRY, CDR2 SYGVKD, per germline. CDR3 nucleotides: TGTGCCATCGGAGGGGAGAGCTCTGGAAACACCATATATTTT. This codes for CAIGGESSGNTIYF.

Of note for this clone: The same CDR3 can be traced to other DNA sequences in this sample. The chain uses TRBV20-1 and TRBJ1-3; D unresolved. V was clipped by 5 bases and J by 4 bases, with 6 bases between them. CDR1 DFQATT and CDR2 SNEGSKA come from the germline V gene (reference sequence). The CDR3 runs 11 residues. DNA of the CDR3: TGCAGTGCTGGAAAAGGAAACACCATATATTTT. This encodes CSAGKGNTIYF.

The chain employs TRBV11-1 and TRBJ2-1, with TRBD1 as a possible D gene (6 bases). Germline loops: CDR1 SGHAT, CDR2 FQDESV (reference sequence). The CDR3 has 13 amino acids. The ends were cut back, 1 base at V and 5 bases at J, with 6 bases in the middle. The CDR3 DNA sequence: TGTGCCAGCAGCTTAGGGGGGCACAATGAGCAGTTCTTC. Protein sequence: CASSLGGHNEQFF. Complete variable domain (other parts from reference TRBV11-1 and TRBJ2-1): EAEVAQSPRYKITEKSQAVAFWCDPISGHATLYWYRQILGQGPELLVQFQDESVVDDSQLPKDRFSAERLKGVDSTLKIQPAELGDSAMYLCASSLGGHNEQFFGPGTRLTVL.

The chain joins TRBV30 to TRBJ1-2; D perhaps matches TRBD1 (6 bases). Germline assignment: CDR1 GTSNPN and CDR2 SVGIG (reference sequence). The V gene lost 1 base and the J gene lost 4 bases, with 16 bases spanning the gap. This CDR3 comprises 15 residues. Here the CDR3 reads CAWSGGGSSPYGYTF. The CDR3 coding sequence is TGTGCCTGGAGTGGAGGGGGGTCCAGCCCCTATGGCTACACCTTC.

The chain is built from TRBV7-6 and TRBJ2-7, with 8 bases that match TRBD1. The J segment lost 13 bases and the V segment lost 6 bases, leaving 8 bases of the junction unmatched. Germline CDR1 and CDR2: SGHVS and FNYEAQ. The CDR3 spans 11 residues. In DNA, the CDR3 is TGTGCCAGCAGTTCGGACAGGGAAAAATACTTC. Amino acids: CASSSDREKYF.

The V and J genes are TRBV30 and TRBJ1-1; possibly TRBD1 for D (5 bases). Germline CDR1 is GTSNPN and CDR2 is SVGIG (reference sequence). This CDR3 comprises 12 residues. Trimming shortened V by 4 bases and J by 7 bases, and 13 bases separated the two germline ends. The CDR3 loop is CAWNTGSYEAFF. The CDR3 DNA reads as TGTGCCTGGAATACAGGATCCTATGAAGCTTTCTTT.

This clone has just a few counts. CDR3: CASRPAPGQGAYEQYF. CDR3 nucleotides: TGTGCCAGCAGGCCCGCACCGGGACAGGGGGCATACGAGCAGTACTTC. The rearrangement links TRBV28 to TRBJ2-7; TRBD1 aligns across 12 bases. The CDR3 is 16 amino acids. CDR1 is MDHEN and CDR2 is SYDVKM in the germline V gene. The V gene end was trimmed by 6 bases and the J gene end by 4 bases; junction bases not matched to a gene: 10.

The genes are TRBV18 and TRBJ1-6; weak D call: TRBD1 (5 bases). V lost 3 bases, J lost 7 bases, and 13 bases lay in between. CDR1 is KGHSH, CDR2 LQKENI, per germline. CDR3 length equals 15 residues. The CDR3 protein is CASSPEGTGNSPLHF. The CDR3 bases are TGTGCCAGCTCACCCGAGGGGACGGGGAATTCACCCCTCCACTTT.

The chain joins TRBV6-5 to TRBJ2-7; TRBD2 is a possible D gene (5 bases). The CDR3 loop spans 14 amino acids. Germline V CDR1 and CDR2: MNHEY, SVGAGI. Trimming stripped 7 bases from V and 2 bases from J, with 15 bases between. CDR3 loop: CASKLTNLAYEQYF. CDR3 in DNA: TGTGCCAGCAAATTGACTAACCTAGCCTACGAGCAGTACTTC.

The CDR3 region has the DNA TGTGCCAGCAGTGAAGCGCTTATCGAGCAGTACTTC. Translating gives CASSEALIEQYF. The V call is TRBV2, the J call TRBJ2-7; D unresolved. Trimming removed 0 bases at V and 6 bases at J, with 6 bases between. CDR1 is SNHLY, CDR2 FYNNEI, per germline. This CDR3 has 12 amino acids.